The present TCR beta chain was sequenced within a study of cytomegalovirus exposure and HLA in healthy donors. With 2 bases removed from V and 2 bases from J, the gap between germline ends came to 16 bases. Germline CDR1 is MDHEN and CDR2 is SYDVKM. The CDR3 is 17 residues long. This clone came up a few times. 13 Jbeta primers and 60 Vbeta primers were used for the PCR. Sequencing used immunoSEQ multiplex PCR; TCRdb keeps in-frame clones, though not all of them. The table lists 200,000 to 250,000 clones, 70% to 80% of them singletons. Material: PBMCs. The source of this sequence is a male donor in good health and CMV-seronegative. The chain combines TRBV28 with TRBJ1-5; D perhaps matches TRBD1 (5 bases). In nucleotides, the CDR3 is TGTGCCAGCAGTTTACGGGGGATGGGGGGAGGCAATCAGCCCCAGCATTTT. Its translation: CASSLRGMGGGNQPQHF.